The next 22 T cell receptor beta chains were all read from a single sample in a study of T-cell reconstitution after alpha-beta-depleted transplantation in children. During its preparation, the TCRbeta library received unique molecular identifiers. TCRdb analysed the PCR reads with MiXCR anew, one entry per CDR3 protein. Altogether about 340,000 distinct CDR3 sequences are present, around 10% being singletons, with the ten largest covering approximately 2.3%. Sequenced here: PBMCs from the stem cell graft donor, sampled from the stem cell graft. These receptors all stem from a human donor who donated a stem cell graft to a child with acute lymphoblastic leukemia.

This clonotype was detected many times. The J gene is TRBJ2-2, the V gene TRBV20-1; D gene uncertain. The CDR3 is 12 amino acids. Looked up from germline, CDR1 is DFQATT and CDR2 is SNEGSKA (reference sequence). Trimming cost V 0 bases and J 5 bases, with 4 bases left between them. The CDR3 region has the DNA TGCAGTGCTAGAGACTGGACCGGGGAGCTGTTTTTT. Translating gives CSARDWTGELFF.

This sequence joins TRBV3-1 and TRBJ2-1, with 8 bases fitting TRBD2. V was clipped by 6 bases and J by 9 bases; unmatched bases: 7. This CDR3 spans 13 amino acids. In germline, CDR1 is LGHDT, CDR2 YNNKEL (reference sequence). CDR3 sequence (DNA): TGTGCCAGCAGTCCGCCCAGCGGGAGTGAGCAGTTCTTC. Amino acids: CASSPPSGSEQFF.

This clonotype was counted between two and nine times. The CDR3 here is CASREQGARQAGTDTQYF. The CDR3 DNA reads TGTGCCAGCAGGGAACAGGGGGCACGTCAAGCTGGCACAGATACGCAGTATTTT. V is TRBV6-1 and J is TRBJ2-3; 9 bases agree with TRBD1. The CDR3 is 18 residues long. Germline V gene data show CDR1 as MNHNS and CDR2 as SASEGT. Trimming at V came to 6 bases and at J to 1 base, leaving 14 bases not matched to a gene.

The chain links TRBV3-1 to TRBJ2-7; D not certain. This CDR3 spans 12 amino acids. The germline V and J ends were trimmed by 4 bases and 7 bases, with 11 bases remaining between them. CDR1 LGHDT and CDR2 YNNKEL come from the germline V gene (reference sequence). This CDR3 reads CASSPSPREQYF. Written as DNA, the CDR3 is TGTGCCAGCAGCCCTTCCCCGCGGGAGCAGTACTTC.

The rearrangement links TRBV7-2 to TRBJ2-7; D may be TRBD1 (6 bases). The CDR3 spans 13 residues. CDR1 and CDR2 (germline): SGHTA, FQGNSA. V was clipped by 7 bases and J by 3 bases, with 13 bases between them. In DNA, the CDR3 is TGTGCCAGCAAGAAAGGACAGCTCTACGAGCAGTACTTC. It is translated as CASKKGQLYEQYF.

This clonotype was counted between two and nine times. J is TRBJ1-4 and V is TRBV7-2; no clear D. Trimming took off 2 bases at V and 3 bases at J, with 13 bases between the two ends. The CDR3 loop spans 16 amino acids. Germline loops: CDR1 SGHTA, CDR2 FQGNSA. The CDR3 sequence: CASSLMDSRANEKLFF. In DNA form, the CDR3 reads TGTGCCAGCAGCTTAATGGACTCGCGGGCTAATGAAAAACTGTTTTTT.

The genes are TRBV7-2 and TRBJ2-1, with TRBD2 identical over 10 bases. Germline V gives CDR1 SGHTA, CDR2 FQGNSA. V was clipped by 1 base and J by 9 bases; unmatched bases: 12. The CDR3 is 17 residues long. The DNA for the CDR3 is TGTGCCAGCAGCTTAGGCCTTCGGCTAGCGGGAGACGGTGAGCAGTTCTTC. Translating it yields CASSLGLRLAGDGEQFF.

The V gene is TRBV27, the J gene TRBJ2-3, with D unresolved. Trimming cost V 4 bases and J 4 bases, with 9 bases left between them. CDR3 length equals 13 residues. In germline, CDR1 is MNHEY, CDR2 SMNVEV (reference sequence). CDR3 bases: TGTGCCAGCAGTTGGAACCTAGCAGATACGCAGTATTTT. Translating it yields CASSWNLADTQYF.

Many counts were recorded for this clonotype. This chain links TRBV7-2 with TRBJ1-5, with TRBD1 matching 9 bases. Unmatched junction bases numbered 3, after V lost 5 bases and J lost 1 base. Germline loops: CDR1 SGHTA, CDR2 FQGNSA. This CDR3 spans 15 amino acids. The DNA of the CDR3 is TGTGCCAGCAGCCGGGACAGGGAAAGCAATCAGCCCCAGCATTTT. Translation: CASSRDRESNQPQHF.

This clonotype was observed a handful of times. J is TRBJ2-4 and V is TRBV12-3 or TRBV12-4; possibly TRBD1 or TRBD2 for D (5 bases each). Trimming pared 2 bases from V and 1 base from J, leaving 21 bases between. The CDR3 has 19 amino acids. This CDR3 is CASSLMAGSLRMAKNIQYF. The CDR3, as DNA: TGTGCCAGCAGTTTAATGGCAGGGAGTTTGAGAATGGCCAAAAACATTCAGTACTTC.

This clonotype has more than one count but fewer than ten. The chain recombines TRBV4-2 with TRBJ2-1; weak D call: TRBD1 (6 bases). Per the germline V gene, CDR1 is LGHNA and CDR2 is YNFKEQ. Trimming removed 6 bases from V and 3 bases from J, with 15 bases in between. This CDR3 region has 15 residues. This chain's CDR3 is CASRMGEGGYNEQFF. The CDR3 region has the DNA TGTGCCAGCAGAATGGGGGAAGGGGGCTACAATGAGCAGTTCTTC.

This clonotype has a handful of counts. The chain is built from TRBV5-1 and TRBJ2-1; TRBD2 matches at 8 bases. V was pared by 3 bases and J by 6 bases, with 11 bases of the junction left unmatched. Per germline, CDR1 SGHRS and CDR2 YFSETQ. The CDR3 contains 16 residues. The CDR3 region is CASSYSDGRAPNEQFF. As DNA, the CDR3 is TGCGCCAGCAGCTACTCAGACGGGAGGGCCCCCAATGAGCAGTTCTTC.

This clonotype has a handful of counts. This chain connects TRBV5-1 to TRBJ2-7; D unclear. The CDR3 is 13 amino acids. The V gene's germline CDR1 is SGHRS and CDR2 YFSETQ. The V end lost 4 bases, the J end lost 5 bases, and 13 bases lay between the germline ends. The CDR3 coding sequence is TGCGCCAGCAGCCTAAGACCGACGGACGAGCAGTACTTC. Translation gives CASSLRPTDEQYF.

This chain joins TRBV29-1 and TRBJ2-3, with D perhaps matching TRBD1 (5 bases). CDR1 and CDR2 (germline): SQVTM, ANQGSEA. This CDR3 has 13 amino acids. With 7 bases removed from V and 0 bases from J, the gap between germline ends came to 11 bases. In DNA form, the CDR3 reads TGCAGCGCCCTTGGGGCTAGCACAGATACGCAGTATTTT. Amino acid sequence: CSALGASTDTQYF.

V usage is TRBV12-3 or TRBV12-4 and J usage is TRBJ2-5, with 8 bases that match TRBD2. The CDR3 contains 16 residues. With V trimmed by 0 bases and J by 0 bases, 3 bases remained unmatched. The CDR3 sequence: CASSLALLADQETQYF. CDR3 sequence (DNA): TGTGCCAGCAGTTTAGCGTTACTAGCGGACCAAGAGACCCAGTACTTC.

Comments on this clonotype: The CDR3 carries no conserved terminal phenylalanine or tryptophan, so it likely arises from a read error. The CDR3 protein is CASSLGNPQVSNQPQHL. The CDR3 bases are TGTGCCAGCAGCTTAGGGAATCCCCAGGTTAGCAATCAGCCCCAGCATTTG. The J gene is TRBJ1-5, the V gene TRBV7-3; D uncertain. In germline, CDR1 is SGHTA, CDR2 FQGTGA. CDR3 length: 17 amino acids. Trimming shortened V by 2 bases and J by 0 bases, and 14 bases separated the two germline ends.

The table lists this clonotype with many counts. V is TRBV29-1 and J is TRBJ2-1; 7 bases fit TRBD2. Trimming at V came to 3 bases and at J to 8 bases, leaving 13 bases not matched to a gene. The germline gives CDR1 SQVTM, CDR2 ANQGSEA. This CDR3 has 15 residues. The CDR3 protein is CSVENWRENPDEQFF. Written as DNA, the CDR3 is TGCAGCGTTGAGAACTGGCGGGAGAATCCCGATGAGCAGTTCTTC.

This clonotype was detected only a few times. V is TRBV12-3 or TRBV12-4 and J is TRBJ2-1, with TRBD2 identical over 12 bases. The CDR3 loop spans 15 amino acids. V was pared by 6 bases and J by 9 bases, with 9 bases of the junction left unmatched. The DNA of the CDR3 is TGTGCCAGCAGGGAGACTAGCGGGAGCCGGGGTGAGCAGTTCTTC. Translation: CASRETSGSRGEQFF.

V usage is TRBV7-9 and J usage is TRBJ2-5; perhaps TRBD2 as D (5 bases). The ends were cut back, 5 bases at V and 2 bases at J, with 15 bases in the middle. Germline CDR1 is SEHNR and CDR2 is FQNEAQ (reference sequence). This CDR3 has 15 residues. CDR3 in DNA: TGTGCCAGCAGCCCCAAAACTAGGCTGCAAGAGACCCAGTACTTC. Translating gives CASSPKTRLQETQYF.

The V gene is TRBV12-3 or TRBV12-4, the J gene TRBJ2-1, with TRBD2 matching over 11 bases. The CDR3 consists of 16 residues. Trimming removed 5 bases from V and 7 bases from J; junction bases left unmatched: 10. DNA for the CDR3: TGTGCCAGCAGTACCGGGACTAGCGGAACGTTGAATGAGCAGTTCTTC. This gives the protein CASSTGTSGTLNEQFF.

This clonotype showed up just a few times. The chain combines TRBV27 with TRBJ2-7, with 9 bases aligning to TRBD2. Germline values: CDR1 MNHEY, CDR2 SMNVEV (reference sequence). V lost 6 bases and J lost 2; bases outside the gene matches: 8. The CDR3 is 15 amino acids. CDR3: CASSSRGGRAYEQYF. The CDR3 nucleotides read TGTGCCAGCAGCTCCCGGGGCGGGAGGGCCTACGAGCAGTACTTC.

This chain uses TRBV4-3 with TRBJ2-2; D perhaps matches TRBD1 (6 bases). V was trimmed by 1 base and J by 1 base, leaving 10 bases between them. CDR1 is LGHNA and CDR2 is YSLEER in the germline V gene. CDR3 length: 16 residues. DNA of the CDR3: TGCGCCAGCAGCCAAGGCCCGGGACAGAACACCGGGGAGCTGTTTTTT. As protein: CASSQGPGQNTGELFF.